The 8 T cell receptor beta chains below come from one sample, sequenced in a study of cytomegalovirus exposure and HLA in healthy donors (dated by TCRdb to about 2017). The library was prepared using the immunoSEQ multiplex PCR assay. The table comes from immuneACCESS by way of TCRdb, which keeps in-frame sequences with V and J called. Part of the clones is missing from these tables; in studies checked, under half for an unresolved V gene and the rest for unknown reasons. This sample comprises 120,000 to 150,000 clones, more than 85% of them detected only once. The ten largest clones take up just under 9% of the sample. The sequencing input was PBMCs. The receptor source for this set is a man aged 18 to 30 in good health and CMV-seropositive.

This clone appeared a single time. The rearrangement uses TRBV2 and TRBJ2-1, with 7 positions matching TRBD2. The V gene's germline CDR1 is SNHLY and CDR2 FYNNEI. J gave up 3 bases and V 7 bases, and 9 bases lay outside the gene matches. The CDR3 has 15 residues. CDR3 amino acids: CASTKERGVYNEQFF. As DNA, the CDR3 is TGTGCCAGCACCAAGGAACGGGGGGTCTACAATGAGCAGTTCTTC. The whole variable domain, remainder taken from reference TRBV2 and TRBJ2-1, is EPEVTQTPSHQVTQMGQEVILRCVPISNHLYFYWYRQILGQKVEFLVSFYNNEISEKSEIFDDQFSVERPDGSNFTLKIRSTKLEDSAMYFCASTKERGVYNEQFFGPGTRLTVL.

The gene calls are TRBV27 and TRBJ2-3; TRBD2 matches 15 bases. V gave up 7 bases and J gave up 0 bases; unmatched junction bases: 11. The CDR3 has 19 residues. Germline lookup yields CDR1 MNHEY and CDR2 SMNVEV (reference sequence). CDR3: CASKRTAGLAGGSTDTQYF. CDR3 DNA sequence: TGTGCCAGCAAGAGGACAGCCGGACTAGCGGGAGGGAGCACAGATACGCAGTATTTT.

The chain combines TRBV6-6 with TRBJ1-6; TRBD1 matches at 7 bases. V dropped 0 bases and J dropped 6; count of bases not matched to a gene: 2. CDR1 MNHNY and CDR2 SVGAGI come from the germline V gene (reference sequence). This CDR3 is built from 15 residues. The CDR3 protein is CASSYSAGGNSPLHF. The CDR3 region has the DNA TGTGCCAGCAGTTACTCGGCAGGGGGTAATTCACCCCTCCACTTT.

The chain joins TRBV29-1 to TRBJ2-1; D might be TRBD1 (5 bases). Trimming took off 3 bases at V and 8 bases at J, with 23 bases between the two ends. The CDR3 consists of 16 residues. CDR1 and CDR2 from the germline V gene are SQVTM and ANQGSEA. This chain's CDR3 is CSVEGPVKRAGDEQFF. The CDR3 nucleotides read TGCAGCGTTGAGGGGCCCGTGAAGCGTGCTGGGGATGAGCAGTTCTTC.

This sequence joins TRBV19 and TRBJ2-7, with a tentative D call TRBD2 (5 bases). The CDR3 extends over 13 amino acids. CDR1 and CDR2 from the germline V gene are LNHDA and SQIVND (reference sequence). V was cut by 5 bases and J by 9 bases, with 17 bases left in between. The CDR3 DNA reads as TGTGCCAGTAGTTTTGGGGTATCTGGAGGGCAGTACTTC. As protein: CASSFGVSGGQYF.

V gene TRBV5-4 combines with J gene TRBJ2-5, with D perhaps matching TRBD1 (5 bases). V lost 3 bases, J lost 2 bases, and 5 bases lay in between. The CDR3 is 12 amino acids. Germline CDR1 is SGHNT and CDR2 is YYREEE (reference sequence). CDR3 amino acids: CASSSGQETQYF. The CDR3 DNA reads TGTGCCAGCAGCTCAGGGCAAGAGACCCAGTACTTC.

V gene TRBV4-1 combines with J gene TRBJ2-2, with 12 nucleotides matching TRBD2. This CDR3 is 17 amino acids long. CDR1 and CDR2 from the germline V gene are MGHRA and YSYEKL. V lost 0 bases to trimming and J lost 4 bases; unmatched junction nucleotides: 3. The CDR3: CASSQEPGLAGTGELFF. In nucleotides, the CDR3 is TGCGCCAGCAGCCAAGAACCGGGACTAGCGGGCACCGGGGAGCTGTTTTTT.

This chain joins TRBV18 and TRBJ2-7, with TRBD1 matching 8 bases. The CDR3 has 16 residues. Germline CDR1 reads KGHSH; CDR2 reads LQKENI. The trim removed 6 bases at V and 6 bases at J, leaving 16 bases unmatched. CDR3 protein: CASSLMRDRRVREQYF. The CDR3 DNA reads TGTGCCAGCTCGTTGATGAGGGACAGGAGGGTGCGCGAGCAGTACTTC.